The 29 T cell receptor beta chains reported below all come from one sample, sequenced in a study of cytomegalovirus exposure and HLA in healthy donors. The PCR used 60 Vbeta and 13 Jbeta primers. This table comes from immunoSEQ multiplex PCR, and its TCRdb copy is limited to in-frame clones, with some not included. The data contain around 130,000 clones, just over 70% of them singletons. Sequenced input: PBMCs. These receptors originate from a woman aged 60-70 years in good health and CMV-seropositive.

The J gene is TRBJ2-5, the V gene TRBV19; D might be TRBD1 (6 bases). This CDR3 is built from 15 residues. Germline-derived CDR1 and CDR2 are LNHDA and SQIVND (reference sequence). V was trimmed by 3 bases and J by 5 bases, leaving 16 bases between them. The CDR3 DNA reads TGTGCCAGTAGTATCTGGGCAGGGGCGCGGGAGACCCAGTACTTC. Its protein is CASSIWAGARETQYF.

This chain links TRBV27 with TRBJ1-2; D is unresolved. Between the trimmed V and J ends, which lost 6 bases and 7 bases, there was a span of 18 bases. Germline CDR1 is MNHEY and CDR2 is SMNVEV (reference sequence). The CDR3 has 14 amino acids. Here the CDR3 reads CASRLKGGTSGYTF. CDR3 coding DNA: TGTGCCAGCAGACTGAAGGGAGGCACGAGTGGCTACACCTTC.

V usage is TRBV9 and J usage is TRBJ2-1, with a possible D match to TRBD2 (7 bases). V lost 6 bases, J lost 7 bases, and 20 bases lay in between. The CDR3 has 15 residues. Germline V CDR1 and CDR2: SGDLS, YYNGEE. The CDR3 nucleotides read TGTGCCAGCACCCTAGGGGGGGTCCCCCAGAATGAGCAGTTCTTC. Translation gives CASTLGGVPQNEQFF.

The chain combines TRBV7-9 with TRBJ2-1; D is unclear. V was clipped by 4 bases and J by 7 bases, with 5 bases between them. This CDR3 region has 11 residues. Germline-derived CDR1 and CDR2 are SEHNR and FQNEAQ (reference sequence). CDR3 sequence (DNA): TGTGCCAGCAGCTCCCAAAATGAGCAGTTCTTC. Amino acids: CASSSQNEQFF.

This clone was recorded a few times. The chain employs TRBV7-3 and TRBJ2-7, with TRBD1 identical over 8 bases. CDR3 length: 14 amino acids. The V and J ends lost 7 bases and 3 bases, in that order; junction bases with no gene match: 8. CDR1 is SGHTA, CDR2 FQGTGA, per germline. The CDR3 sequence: CASTPGTGNYEQYF. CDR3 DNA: TGTGCCAGCACCCCCGGGACAGGTAACTACGAGCAGTACTTC.

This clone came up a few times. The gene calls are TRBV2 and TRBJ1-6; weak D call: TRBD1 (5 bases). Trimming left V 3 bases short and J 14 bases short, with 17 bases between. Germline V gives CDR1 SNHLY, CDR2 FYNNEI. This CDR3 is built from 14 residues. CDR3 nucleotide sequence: TGTGCCAGCAGTGATGGGTCGGGGGGTTTCACCCTCCACTTT. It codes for CASSDGSGGFTLHF.

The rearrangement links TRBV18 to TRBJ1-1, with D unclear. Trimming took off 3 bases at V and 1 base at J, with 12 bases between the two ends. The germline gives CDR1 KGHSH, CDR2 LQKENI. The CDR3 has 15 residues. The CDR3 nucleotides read TGTGCCAGCTCACCGCGGGTTGTCGGGAACACTGAAGCTTTCTTT. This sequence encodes CASSPRVVGNTEAFF.

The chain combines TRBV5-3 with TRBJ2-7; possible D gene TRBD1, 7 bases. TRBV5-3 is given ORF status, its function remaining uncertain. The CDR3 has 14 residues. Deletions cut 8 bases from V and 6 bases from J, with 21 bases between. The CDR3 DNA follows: TGTGCCAGCAGCCCAGGAGGGTACAGGGGCGAGCAGTACTTC. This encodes CASSPGGYRGEQYF.

CDR3 sequence: CASSTGDNYGYTF. CDR3 coding DNA: TGTGCCAGCAGCACAGGGGACAACTATGGCTACACCTTC. V usage is TRBV27 and J usage is TRBJ1-2; 7 bases fit TRBD1. V was clipped by 6 bases and J by 2 bases; unmatched bases: 3. The CDR3 is made up of 13 amino acids. Per the germline V gene, CDR1 is MNHEY and CDR2 is SMNVEV (reference sequence).

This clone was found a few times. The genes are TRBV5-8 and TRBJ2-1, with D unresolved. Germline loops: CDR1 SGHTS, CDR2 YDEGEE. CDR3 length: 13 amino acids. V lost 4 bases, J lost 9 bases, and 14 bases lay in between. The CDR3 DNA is TGTGCCAGCAGCCCGCCCCAGGCACGTGAGCAGTTCTTC. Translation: CASSPPQAREQFF.

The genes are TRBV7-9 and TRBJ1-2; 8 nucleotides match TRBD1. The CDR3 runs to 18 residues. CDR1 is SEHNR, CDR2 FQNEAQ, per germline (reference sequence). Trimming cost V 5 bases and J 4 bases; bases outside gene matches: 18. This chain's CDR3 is CASSPRGVQGVTLYGYTF. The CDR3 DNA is TGTGCCAGCAGCCCCCGGGGGGTACAGGGGGTGACTCTCTATGGCTACACCTTC.

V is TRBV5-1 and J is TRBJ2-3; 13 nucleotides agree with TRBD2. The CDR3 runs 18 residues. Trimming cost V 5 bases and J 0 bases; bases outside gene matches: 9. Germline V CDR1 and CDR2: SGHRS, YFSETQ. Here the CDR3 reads CASRSGTSGDPSTDTQYF. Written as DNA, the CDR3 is TGCGCCAGCAGAAGCGGGACTAGCGGGGACCCTAGCACAGATACGCAGTATTTT.

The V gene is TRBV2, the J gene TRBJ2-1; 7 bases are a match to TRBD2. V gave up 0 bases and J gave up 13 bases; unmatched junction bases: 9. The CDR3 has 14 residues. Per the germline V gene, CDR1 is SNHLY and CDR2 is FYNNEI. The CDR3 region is CASSEAGGGFSQFF. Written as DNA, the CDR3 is TGTGCCAGCAGTGAAGCTGGGGGGGGGTTTTCTCAGTTCTTC.

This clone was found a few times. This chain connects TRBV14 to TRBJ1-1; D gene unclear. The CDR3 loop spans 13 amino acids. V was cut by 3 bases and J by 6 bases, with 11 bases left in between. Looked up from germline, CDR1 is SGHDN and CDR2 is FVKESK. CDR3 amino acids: CASSQGDNPEAFF. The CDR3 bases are TGTGCCAGCAGCCAGGGCGATAACCCTGAAGCTTTCTTT.

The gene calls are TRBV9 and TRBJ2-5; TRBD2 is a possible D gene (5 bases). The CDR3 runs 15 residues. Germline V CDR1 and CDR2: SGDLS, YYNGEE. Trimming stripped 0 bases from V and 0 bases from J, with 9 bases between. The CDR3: CASSVAGSYQETQYF. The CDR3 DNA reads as TGTGCCAGCAGCGTAGCGGGATCTTACCAAGAGACCCAGTACTTC. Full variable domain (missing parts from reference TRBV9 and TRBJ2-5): DSGVTQTPKHLITATGQRVTLRCSPRSGDLSVYWYQQSLDQGLQFLIQYYNGEERAKGNILERFSAQQFPDLHSELNLSSLELGDSALYFCASSVAGSYQETQYFGPGTRLLVL.

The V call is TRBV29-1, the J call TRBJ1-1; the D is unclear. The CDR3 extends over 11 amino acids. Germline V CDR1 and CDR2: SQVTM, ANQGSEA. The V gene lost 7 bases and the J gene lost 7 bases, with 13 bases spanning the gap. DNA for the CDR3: TGCAGCGCCCGTGCGAGGGATGAAGCTTTCTTT. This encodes CSARARDEAFF.

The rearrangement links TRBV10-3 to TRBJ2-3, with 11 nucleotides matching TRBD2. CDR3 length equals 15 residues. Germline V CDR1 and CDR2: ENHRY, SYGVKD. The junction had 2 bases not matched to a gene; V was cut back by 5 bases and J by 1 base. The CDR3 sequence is CAISQGLAGTDTQYF. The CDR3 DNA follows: TGTGCCATCAGTCAGGGACTAGCGGGCACAGATACGCAGTATTTT.

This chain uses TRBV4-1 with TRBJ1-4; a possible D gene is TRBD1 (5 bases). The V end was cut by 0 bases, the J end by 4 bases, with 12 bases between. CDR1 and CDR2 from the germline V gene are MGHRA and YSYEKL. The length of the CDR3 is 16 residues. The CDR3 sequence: CASSQDYRQGNEKLFF. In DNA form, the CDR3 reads TGCGCCAGCAGCCAAGATTACCGGCAGGGTAATGAAAAACTGTTTTTT.

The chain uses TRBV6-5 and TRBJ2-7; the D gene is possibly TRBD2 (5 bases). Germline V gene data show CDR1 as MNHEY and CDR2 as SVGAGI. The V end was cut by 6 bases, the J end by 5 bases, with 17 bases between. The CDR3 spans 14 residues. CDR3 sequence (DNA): TGTGCCAGCAGACCCTCCCTGTTCGGGAACGAGCAGTACTTC. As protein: CASRPSLFGNEQYF.

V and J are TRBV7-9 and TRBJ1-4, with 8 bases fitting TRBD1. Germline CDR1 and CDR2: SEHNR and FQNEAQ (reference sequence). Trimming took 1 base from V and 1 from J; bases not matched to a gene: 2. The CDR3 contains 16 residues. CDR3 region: CASSLGQGRTNEKLFF. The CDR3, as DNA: TGTGCCAGCAGCTTAGGACAGGGGCGAACTAATGAAAAACTGTTTTTT.

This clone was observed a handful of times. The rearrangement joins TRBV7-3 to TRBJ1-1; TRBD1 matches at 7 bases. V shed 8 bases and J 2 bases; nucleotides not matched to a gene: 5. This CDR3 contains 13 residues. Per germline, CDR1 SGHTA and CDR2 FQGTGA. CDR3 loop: CASSGQSNTEAFF. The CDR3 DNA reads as TGTGCCAGCTCGGGACAGAGTAACACTGAAGCTTTCTTT.

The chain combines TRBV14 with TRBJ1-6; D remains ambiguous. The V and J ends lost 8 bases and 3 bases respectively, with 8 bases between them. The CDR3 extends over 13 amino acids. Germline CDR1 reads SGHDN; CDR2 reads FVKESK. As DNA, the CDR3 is TGTGCCAGCGGGGAGAACTATAATTCACCCCTCCACTTT. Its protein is CASGENYNSPLHF.

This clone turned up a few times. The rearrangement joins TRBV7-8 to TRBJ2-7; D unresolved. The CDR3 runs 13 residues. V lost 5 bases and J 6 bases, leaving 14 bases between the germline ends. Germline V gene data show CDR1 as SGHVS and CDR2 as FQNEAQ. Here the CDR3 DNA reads TGTGCCAGCAGCCCGCCCTCAGGTCCCGAGCAGTACTTC. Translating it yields CASSPPSGPEQYF.

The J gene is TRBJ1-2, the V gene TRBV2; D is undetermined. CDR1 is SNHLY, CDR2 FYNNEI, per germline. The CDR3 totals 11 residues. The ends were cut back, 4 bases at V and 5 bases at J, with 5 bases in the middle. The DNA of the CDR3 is TGTGCCAGCAGTGTAACTTATGGCTACACCTTC. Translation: CASSVTYGYTF.

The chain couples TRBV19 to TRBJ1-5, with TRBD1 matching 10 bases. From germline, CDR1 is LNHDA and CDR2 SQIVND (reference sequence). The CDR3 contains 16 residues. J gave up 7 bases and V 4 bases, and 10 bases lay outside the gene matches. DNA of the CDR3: TGTGCCAGTAGTACGCTCCGGGACAGGGGCACCCAGCCCCAGCATTTT. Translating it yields CASSTLRDRGTQPQHF.

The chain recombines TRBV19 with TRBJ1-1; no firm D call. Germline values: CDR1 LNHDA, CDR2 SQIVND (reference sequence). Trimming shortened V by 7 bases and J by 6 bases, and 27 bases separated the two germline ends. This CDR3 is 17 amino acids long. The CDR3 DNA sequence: TGTGCCAGTATCCATCCCCCGAGGGTGGGAGTGGGCGCTGAAGCTTTCTTT. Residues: CASIHPPRVGVGAEAFF. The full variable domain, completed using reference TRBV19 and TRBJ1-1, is DGGITQSPKYLFRKEGQNVTLSCEQNLNHDAMYWYRQDPGQGLRLIYYSQIVNDFQKGDIAEGYSVSREKKESFPLTVTSAQKNPTAFYLCASIHPPRVGVGAEAFFGQGTRLTVV.

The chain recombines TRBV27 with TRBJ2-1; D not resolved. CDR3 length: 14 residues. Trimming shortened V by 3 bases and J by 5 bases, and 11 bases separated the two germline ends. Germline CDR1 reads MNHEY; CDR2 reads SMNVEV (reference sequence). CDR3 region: CASSLLSVNNEQFF. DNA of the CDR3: TGTGCCAGCAGTTTGCTTAGTGTAAACAATGAGCAGTTCTTC.

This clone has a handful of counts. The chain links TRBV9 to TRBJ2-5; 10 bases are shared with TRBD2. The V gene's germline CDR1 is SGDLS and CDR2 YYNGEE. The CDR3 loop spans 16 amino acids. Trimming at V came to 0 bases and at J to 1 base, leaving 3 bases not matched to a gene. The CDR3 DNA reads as TGTGCCAGCAGCGTAGCGGCTAGCGGGGGCCAAGAGACCCAGTACTTC. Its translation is CASSVAASGGQETQYF.

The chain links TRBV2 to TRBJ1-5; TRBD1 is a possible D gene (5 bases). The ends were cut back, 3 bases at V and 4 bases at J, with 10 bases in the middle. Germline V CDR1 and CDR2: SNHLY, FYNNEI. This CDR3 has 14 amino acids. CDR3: CASSDDRINQPQHF. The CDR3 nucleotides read TGTGCCAGCAGTGACGACAGAATTAATCAGCCCCAGCATTTT.